This T cell receptor beta chain derives from a study of blood T cell repertoires in COVID-19 (dated by TCRdb to about 2020). Describing the broader study: Samples from collaborators originated in the United States, Italy and Spain and spanned both the acute and convalescent phases of COVID-19. The prospective study material was composed of cDNA or gDNA derived from T cells, B-cell-depleted T cells, or PBMCs. Deeply sampled blood TCRbeta repertoires from subjects exposed to, actively infected with, or recovered from COVID-19 were included in the dataset. Where HLA class I and class II types were available, the types were taken from metadata supplied by the sample provider, not from assay-based typing. The repertoires were released in a freely available public database intended as a resource for research on the immune response to SARS-CoV-2. Sample metadata almost always included a de-identified subject ID, COVID-19 status, age in years and sex. Samples were obtained from the ongoing ImmuneRACE study (first 160 participants) and from 1,000 to 1,500 subjects provided by 6 global collaborators.

The V end loses 1 base and the J end loses 4 bases, and a stretch of 11 bases separates them. The germline V gene provides CDR1 SGHTA and CDR2 FQGNSA. Including the terminal cysteine and phenylalanine, the CDR3 comprises 14 residues. Solely the CDR3 DNA is kept, with 42 bases framed from the first base. Here is what the overall study found, with its caveats: The quantity of clinical and demographic metadata differed by source and by participant and was supplied without curation.

Whole blood was collected in K2EDTA tubes by collaborating institutions according to the institutions' own protocols. For TCRbeta analysis, collaborators shipped samples as frozen whole blood, isolated PBMCs, or DNA extracted from either of those sample types. Comments on this clone: Its antigen specificity is not known. No much larger clone exists at a distance of one base, and base qualities are not known.

TCRbeta CDR3 regions were amplified from genomic DNA by means of the immunoSEQ Assay, a bias-controlled multiplex PCR. On the study's bioinformatics: The number of nucleated cells in each sample was estimated by amplification of reference gene primers within the assay. To quantify the absolute abundance of each unique TCRbeta CDR3 rearrangement, sequence reads were collapsed and filtered. For each sample, productive Simpson clonality was calculated as the square root of Simpson's diversity index across productive rearrangements. TCRdb retrieved this table from immuneACCESS and kept in-frame rearrangements only. Not all clones are present; in checked studies, unresolved V genes account for under half, and no reason is known for the remainder. The V and J calls and clone size come from that table; D and trimming were worked out from the DNA. Here the sample has tens of thousands of clones; about 88% occur a single time. The top ten hold roughly a sixth of the sample.

This sequence uses TRBV7-2 and TRBJ2-7; TRBD2 might be the D gene, on 5 matching bases. The TCR was taken from a man aged 65 to 85 with active COVID-19. Sequenced: peripheral blood. CDR3 sequence: CASSLGLALYEQYF. Here is the DNA: TGTGCCAGCAGCTTAGGGCTAGCCCTTTACGAGCAGTACTTC.